This T cell receptor (beta chain) originates from a study of OX40 agonist ivuxolimab in advanced cancers. On the study more broadly: Ivuxolimab, which is an agonistic anti-OX40 (CD134) antibody, was administered to the patients. Patients were treated with intravenous ivuxolimab, dosed at 0.01 to 10 mg/kg and infused every 2 weeks. Earlier treatment with anti-PD-1, anti-PD-L1 or anti-CTLA-4 was permitted, and 30% to 40% had received some. The study's findings and limits: Expanded clones were, on average, more numerous among CD8+ T cells than CD4+.

Comment on this clone: No antigen is known for it.

Sequencing used immunoSEQ multiplex PCR; TCRdb keeps in-frame clones, though not all of them. This table holds around 41,000 clones, 85% found once. With 7 bases clipped from V and 4 bases from J, the junction kept 10 bases outside the gene matches. The length of the CDR3 is 14 residues. Germline V gene sequence: CDR1 SGHRS, CDR2 YFSETQ. The chain recombines TRBV5-1 with TRBJ2-5, with 7 bases matching TRBD2. The TCR sequence derives from an adult with an advanced solid tumor such as melanoma, head and neck, liver or kidney cancer. The source material was CD4+ or CD8+ T cells sorted from blood, sampled in a trial of the OX40 agonist ivuxolimab. CDR3 sequence reads: CASGGGTAGETQYF. Here the CDR3 DNA reads TGCGCCAGCGGGGGGGGGACGGCAGGAGAGACCCAGTACTTC.